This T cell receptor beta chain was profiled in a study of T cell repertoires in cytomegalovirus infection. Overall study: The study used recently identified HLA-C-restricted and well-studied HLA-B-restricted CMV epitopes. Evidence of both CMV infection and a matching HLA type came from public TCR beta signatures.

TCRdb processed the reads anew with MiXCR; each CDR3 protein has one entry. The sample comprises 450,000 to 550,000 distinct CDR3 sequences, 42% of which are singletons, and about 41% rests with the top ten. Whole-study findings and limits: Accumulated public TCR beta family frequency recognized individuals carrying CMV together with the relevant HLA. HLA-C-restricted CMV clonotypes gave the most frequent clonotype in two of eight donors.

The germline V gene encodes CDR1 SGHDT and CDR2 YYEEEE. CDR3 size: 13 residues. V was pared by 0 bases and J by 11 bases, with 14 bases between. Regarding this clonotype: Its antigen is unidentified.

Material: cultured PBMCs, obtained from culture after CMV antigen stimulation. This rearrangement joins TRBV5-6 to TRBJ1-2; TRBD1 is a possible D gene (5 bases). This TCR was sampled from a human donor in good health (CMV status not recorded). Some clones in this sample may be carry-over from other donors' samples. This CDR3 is CASSLGAGDVYTF. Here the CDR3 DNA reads TGTGCCAGCAGCTTGGGCGCGGGGGACGTGTACACCTTC.